This record covers a single TCR beta chain. Its antigen remains unidentified. The ends lost 7 bases at V and 7 bases at J; junction bases unmatched: 7. The CDR3 consists of 13 residues. Germline-derived CDR1 and CDR2 are MNHEY and SVGAGI. The data were obtained in a study of cytomegalovirus exposure and HLA in healthy donors. Notes on the study in general: In a later analysis, the majority of CMV-associated beta chains seemingly showed HLA restriction. In a later analysis, DRB1 alleles had the most associated TCRs; HLA-C alleles the fewest.

Amplification used 60 Vbeta primers and 13 Jbeta primers. In the authors' methods: In a later analysis, some 10 million of 75 million to 85 million unique beta chains occurred in at least two donors. Some clones are missing from TCRdb's copy, which holds only in-frame ones; the method was immunoSEQ multiplex PCR. V and J calls and clone size are given by that table; D and trimming were obtained from the DNA. Of 150,000 to 200,000 clones listed, approximately 80% are singletons. Source material: PBMCs. This chain links TRBV6-5 with TRBJ2-4, with 7 bases aligning to TRBD2. This receptor was obtained from a man aged 35 to 55 in good health and CMV-seropositive. The CDR3 coding sequence is TGTGCCAGCACCACGACGGGGGGTAACATTCAGTACTTC. This codes for CASTTTGGNIQYF.